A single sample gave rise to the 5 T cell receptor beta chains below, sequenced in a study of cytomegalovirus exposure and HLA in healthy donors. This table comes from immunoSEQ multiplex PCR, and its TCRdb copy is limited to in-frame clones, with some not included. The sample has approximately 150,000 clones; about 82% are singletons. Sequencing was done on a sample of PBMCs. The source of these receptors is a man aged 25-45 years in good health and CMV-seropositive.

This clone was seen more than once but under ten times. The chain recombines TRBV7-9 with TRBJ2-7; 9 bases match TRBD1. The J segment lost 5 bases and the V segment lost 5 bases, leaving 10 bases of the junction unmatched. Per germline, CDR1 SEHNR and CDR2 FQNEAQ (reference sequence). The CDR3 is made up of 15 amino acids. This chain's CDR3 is CASSGPDRGIHEQYF. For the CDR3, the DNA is TGTGCCAGCAGCGGCCCGGACAGGGGCATCCACGAGCAGTACTTC. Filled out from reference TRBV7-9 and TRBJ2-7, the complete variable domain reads DTGVSQNPRHKITKRGQNVTFRCDPISEHNRLYWYRQTLGQGPEFLTYFQNEAQLEKSRLLSDRFSAERPKGSFSTLEIQRTEQGDSAMYLCASSGPDRGIHEQYFGPGTRLTVT.

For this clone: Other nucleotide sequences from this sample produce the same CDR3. The CDR3 sequence is CASSYSRGNTEAFF. In nucleotides, the CDR3 is TGTGCCAGCAGTTACTCCCGGGGGAACACTGAAGCTTTCTTT. The chain carries TRBV6-5 and TRBJ1-1; no clear D. Looked up from germline, CDR1 is MNHEY and CDR2 is SVGAGI. Trimming stripped 0 bases from V and 1 base from J, with 6 bases between. The CDR3 is 14 residues long.

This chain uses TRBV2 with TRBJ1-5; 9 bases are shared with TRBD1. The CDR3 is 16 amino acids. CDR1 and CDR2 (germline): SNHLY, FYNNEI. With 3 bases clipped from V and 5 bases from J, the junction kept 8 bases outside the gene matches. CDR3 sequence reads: CASSDVLGTGHQPQHF. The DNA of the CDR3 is TGTGCCAGCAGTGATGTTCTAGGGACAGGGCATCAGCCCCAGCATTTT.

CDR3 DNA: TGTGCCAGCAGACTTTCAGGGGGCACTGAAGCTTTCTTT. This encodes CASRLSGGTEAFF. The chain links TRBV7-6 to TRBJ1-1; the match to TRBD1 covers 7 bases. V lost 6 bases and J lost 4; bases outside the gene matches: 5. Per germline, CDR1 SGHVS and CDR2 FNYEAQ. This CDR3 has 13 amino acids.

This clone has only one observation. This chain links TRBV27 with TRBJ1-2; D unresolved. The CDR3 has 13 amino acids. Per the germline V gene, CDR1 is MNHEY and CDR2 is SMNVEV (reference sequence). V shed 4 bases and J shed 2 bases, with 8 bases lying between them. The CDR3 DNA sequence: TGTGCCAGCAGTTACGGAGAGAACTATGGCTACACCTTC. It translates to CASSYGENYGYTF.